This is a list of T cell receptor beta chains from one sample in a study of control samples from healthy donors and cancer patients. Libraries were prepared by immunoSEQ multiplex PCR; TCRdb keeps only in-frame clonotypes and omits some of them. The table includes around 230,000 clones, about 94% detected once. The sample was blood. Receptors were obtained from a man over 45 in good health. The CDR3 runs from the conserved cysteine through the conserved F or W. A D gene is named only where the DNA matches it firmly. Some rows have no size entry. The others give once, few or many, or a class for an expanded clone.

CDR3: CASSRGDRGRKVF
DNA: TGTGCCAGCAGTAGAGGTGACAGGGGGCGAAAGGTTTTT
J: TRBJ2-3
D: TRBD1
V: TRBV28
size: NA

CDR3: CASSLEGTDTQYF
DNA: TGCGCCAGCAGCTTGGAAGGCACAGATACGCAGTATTTT
J: TRBJ2-3
D: NA
V: TRBV5-1
size: NA

CDR3: CASSPGTVRTEAFF
DNA: TGTGCCAGCAGCCCGGGGACAGTACGGACTGAAGCTTTCTTT
J: TRBJ1-1
D: TRBD1
V: TRBV7-2
size: NA

CDR3: CASSFLSGAENTEAFF
DNA: TGTGCCAGCAGCTTCCTGTCCGGGGCAGAGAACACTGAAGCTTTCTTT
J: TRBJ1-1
D: NA
V: TRBV5-6
size: NA

CDR3: CASSLEGQQNTEAFF
DNA: TGCGCCAGCAGCTTGGAAGGGCAGCAGAACACTGAAGCTTTCTTT
J: TRBJ1-1
D: NA
V: TRBV5-1
size: once

CDR3: CASYRSSDEQFF
DNA: TGTGCCAGCTATCGAAGCTCGGATGAGCAGTTCTTC
J: TRBJ2-1
D: NA
V: TRBV6-5
size: NA

CDR3: CASSEYSRWTPSSGNTIYF
DNA: TGTGCCAGCAGTGAATATTCGCGTTGGACACCCAGCTCTGGAAACACCATATATTTT
J: TRBJ1-3
D: NA
V: TRBV2
size: NA

CDR3: CATSDRSRDGYTF
DNA: TGTGCCACCAGTGACAGGAGTAGGGATGGCTACACCTTC
J: TRBJ1-2
D: NA
V: TRBV24-1
size: NA

CDR3: CASSIDLWEDQPQHF
DNA: TGTGCCAGTAGTATAGATCTATGGGAGGATCAGCCCCAGCATTTT
J: TRBJ1-5
D: NA
V: TRBV19
size: NA

CDR3: CASSLGSGQRTDTQYF
DNA: TGCGCCAGCAGCTTGGGGTCCGGACAGCGAACAGATACGCAGTATTTT
J: TRBJ2-3
D: NA
V: TRBV5-1
size: NA

CDR3: CASSPKAQTNEKLFF
DNA: TGCGCCAGCAGCCCTAAAGCACAAACTAATGAAAAACTGTTTTTT
J: TRBJ1-4
D: NA
V: TRBV5-1
size: NA

CDR3: CASSFTGTGNWETQYF
DNA: TGTGCCAGCAGTTTCACGGGAACAGGGAATTGGGAGACCCAGTACTTC
J: TRBJ2-5
D: NA
V: TRBV28
size: NA